The clone carrying this T cell receptor (beta chain) has just a few counts. The antigen is not known. Every isolated RNA sample was fully reverse transcribed, so sequencing captured expressed TCRB transcripts. The protocol was immunoSEQ multiplex PCR, while the TCRdb copy is restricted to in-frame clones and leaves out a portion. Here the sample spans 300,000 to 450,000 clones, around 20% being singletons. Purity (above 95%) was reached by all sorted populations. The record originates from a study of beta chain features in type 1 diabetes. On the study more broadly: What patients shared with healthy donors was a similar profile of age, gender and cell yields.

General observations from the study: Any PCR bias toward short templates would affect both groups alike. Shorter TCRB CDR3s, moderately but significantly so, were found in Type 1 diabetes patients in all four CD4+ subsets.

The receptor comes from a woman aged 18-35 years in good health. The material sequenced was naive CD4+ T cells from blood.

The CDR3 DNA reads TGTGCCAGCAGCTTAATAGTGGAGGGGCAGCCCCAGCATTTT. Amino acid sequence: CASSLIVEGQPQHF. The V and J genes are TRBV7-2 and TRBJ1-5; the D gene is possibly TRBD1 (5 bases). The CDR3 runs 14 residues. Trimming removed 2 bases at V and 7 bases at J, with 12 bases between. Germline loops: CDR1 SGHTA, CDR2 FQGNSA.